This T cell receptor (beta chain) was documented in a study of T-cell reconstitution after alpha-beta-depleted transplantation in children. Germline V gene data show CDR1 as SGHTA and CDR2 as FQGTGA. V was trimmed by 1 base and J by 0 bases, leaving 7 bases between them. There are 15 residues in the CDR3. General study results and limits: The authors attributed T-cell counts and diversity one year after transplant mostly to newly produced T cells. Expanded graft clones, several hundred of them, were reportedly the source of alpha-beta T cells about two months after transplant.

Details on this clonotype: Its specificity is unknown. A read error is possible here, since a much larger clone lies one base away.

Unique molecular identifiers were used in preparing the TCRbeta library. TCRdb recomputed calls from the PCR reads with MiXCR, one row per CDR3 protein. The sample gives about 350,000 distinct CDR3 sequences, about 16% of which show up once; roughly 40% is in the top ten. This chain joins TRBV7-3 and TRBJ2-1; weak D call: TRBD2 (6 bases). The sample here was PBMCs, mostly from graft donor cells, taken 360 days after TCRalphabeta/CD19-depleted stem cell transplant. This sequence was found in a male patient between 2 and 10 years old who had a stem cell transplant for acute lymphoblastic leukemia, so the T cells may come from the graft donor. CDR3 nucleotides: TGTGCCAGCAGCTTAATAGCGGCCTCCTACAATGAGCAGTTCTTC. Translated: CASSLIAASYNEQFF.